One and the same sample provided the 29 T cell receptor beta chains below, sequenced in a study of regulatory T cells in long-lasting Graves disease. Building the TCR beta libraries relied on iRepertoire HTBI primers, and CDR3 regions underwent Arm-PCR. TCRdb recomputed calls from the multiplex PCR reads with MiXCR, one row per CDR3 protein. The table shows roughly 380,000 distinct CDR3 sequences, with about a sixth occurring only once. The time point denotes: newly diagnosed GD, antithyroid drugs for less than 3 months. The TCR library used RNA extracted from PBMCs. Specimen: peripheral blood mononuclear cells (PBMCs), collected at new diagnosis, from a patient treated with antithyroid drugs. These receptors all come from a female donor with Graves disease.

This clonotype was seen at least ten times. The chain uses TRBV24-1 and TRBJ2-1; D is undetermined. Trimming took 7 bases from V and 5 from J, leaving 17 bases between them. Germline V gives CDR1 KGHDR, CDR2 SFDVKD. The CDR3 is 15 residues long. The CDR3 here is CATSLPGLLNNEQFF. The CDR3 DNA follows: TGTGCCACCAGCTTACCCGGTCTCCTTAACAATGAGCAGTTCTTC.

V usage is TRBV6-2 or TRBV6-3 and J usage is TRBJ2-7, with D unresolved. Germline V lookup: CDR1 MNHEY, CDR2 SVGEGT. V was trimmed by 8 bases and J by 1 base, leaving 21 bases between them. This CDR3 has 16 amino acids. CDR3 sequence reads: CASVSARRLISYEQYF. CDR3 coding DNA: TGTGCCAGCGTATCAGCCCGGCGCCTGATTTCCTACGAGCAGTACTTC.

The sample holds many counts of this clonotype. The chain employs TRBV11-2 and TRBJ1-1; no reliable D call. The V gene's germline CDR1 is SGHAT and CDR2 FQNNGV. This CDR3 has 12 residues. V dropped 5 bases and J dropped 8 bases, with 12 bases sitting between them. CDR3 DNA sequence: TGTGCCAGCAGCCCCCGTATCTCCGAAGCTTTCTTT. It is translated as CASSPRISEAFF.

This clonotype was found many times. V and J are TRBV20-1 and TRBJ2-5; 7 bases are shared with TRBD2. The germline V gene encodes CDR1 DFQATT and CDR2 SNEGSKA (reference sequence). This CDR3 comprises 16 residues. J was trimmed by 0 bases and V by 1 base; bases with no gene match: 8. CDR3 DNA sequence: TGCAGTGCTAGAGTTTCCAGCGGGATATACCAAGAGACCCAGTACTTC. Its translation is CSARVSSGIYQETQYF.

This clonotype was detected only a few times. The rearrangement links TRBV20-1 to TRBJ1-6; D may be TRBD1 (6 bases). The germline V gene has CDR1 DFQATT and CDR2 SNEGSKA (reference sequence). V dropped 0 bases and J dropped 9 bases, with 18 bases sitting between them. The CDR3 has 16 amino acids. The CDR3 DNA reads TGCAGTGCTAGAGAGGATCAACAGGGCTCTGGTTCACCCCTCCACTTT. Translating gives CSAREDQQGSGSPLHF.

This clonotype was observed many times. The chain couples TRBV2 to TRBJ2-7, with 9 bases that match TRBD2. CDR1 is SNHLY and CDR2 is FYNNEI in the germline V gene. J lost 9 bases, V lost 3 bases, and 12 bases had no gene match. This CDR3 is built from 15 residues. CDR3 loop: CASSDLAGPGGVQYF. In DNA, the CDR3 is TGTGCCAGCAGTGATCTAGCGGGGCCTGGGGGGGTGCAGTACTTC.

This chain links TRBV25-1 with TRBJ1-3; no definite D call. The CDR3 contains 13 residues. V shed 2 bases and J shed 3 bases, with 5 bases lying between them. The germline CDR1 and CDR2 sequences are MGHDK and SYGVNS. As DNA, the CDR3 is TGTGCCAGCAGTGAAAAAAATGGAAACACCATATATTTT. Its translation is CASSEKNGNTIYF. Using reference TRBV25-1 and TRBJ1-3 for the parts outside the CDR3, the full variable domain is EADIYQTPRYLVIGTGKKITLECSQTMGHDKMYWYQQDPGMELHLIHYSYGVNSTEKGDLSSESTVSRIRTEHFPLTLESARPSHTSQYLCASSEKNGNTIYFGEGSWLTVV.

The table lists this clonotype with many counts. Here the CDR3 DNA reads TGTGCCAGCAGTTTAGGACAGGGGTTTCCACCCCTCCACTTT. It specifies CASSLGQGFPPLHF. V and J are TRBV27 and TRBJ1-6, with TRBD1 identical over 9 bases. The length of the CDR3 is 14 residues. CDR1 is MNHEY, CDR2 SMNVEV, per germline (reference sequence). The ends lost 2 bases at V and 11 bases at J; junction bases unmatched: 4.

In this sample, this clonotype turned up many times. One junction end disagrees with the germline gene, perhaps due to a read error. This chain links TRBV5-1 with TRBJ2-3, with D perhaps matching TRBD2 (6 bases). The CDR3 consists of 14 residues. Germline V CDR1 and CDR2: SGHRS, YFSETQ. The CDR3 loop reads CASSPPGGTDTQYF. In DNA form, the CDR3 reads TGTGCCAGCAGCCCGCCGGGGGGCACAGATACGCAGTATTTT.

This clonotype was recorded at least ten times. The gene calls are TRBV6-5 and TRBJ2-1; D possibly corresponds to TRBD2 (5 bases). Trimming removed 1 base at V and 0 bases at J, with 13 bases between. Germline CDR1 MNHEY, CDR2 SVGAGI. The CDR3 runs to 17 residues. The CDR3: CASSYFSPGSSYNEQFF. CDR3 in DNA: TGTGCCAGCAGTTACTTCTCCCCGGGAAGCTCCTACAATGAGCAGTTCTTC.

The chain combines TRBV19 with TRBJ2-2, with TRBD1 identical over 9 bases. V was clipped by 3 bases and J by 4 bases; unmatched bases: 3. The CDR3 is made up of 15 amino acids. The V gene's germline CDR1 is LNHDA and CDR2 SQIVND (reference sequence). This chain's CDR3 is CASSIWDRATGELFF. The DNA of the CDR3 is TGTGCCAGTAGTATTTGGGACAGGGCCACCGGGGAGCTGTTTTTT. Filled out from reference TRBV19 and TRBJ2-2, the complete variable domain reads DGGITQSPKYLFRKEGQNVTLSCEQNLNHDAMYWYRQDPGQGLRLIYYSQIVNDFQKGDIAEGYSVSREKKESFPLTVTSAQKNPTAFYLCASSIWDRATGELFFGEGSRLTVL.

In this sample, this clonotype turned up a few times. V gene TRBV2 combines with J gene TRBJ2-2; TRBD1 matches at 8 bases. Germline V CDR1 and CDR2: SNHLY, FYNNEI. This CDR3 has 13 residues. The V and J ends lost 8 bases and 4 bases, in that order; junction bases with no gene match: 3. The CDR3 loop reads CASRQGTTGELFF. The CDR3 nucleotides read TGTGCCAGCCGACAGGGGACCACCGGGGAGCTGTTTTTT.

As to this clonotype: This sequence may be a read error, since a much larger clone differs from it by one base. The chain links TRBV5-5 to TRBJ1-1; no definite D call. The CDR3 is 13 residues long. Germline assignment: CDR1 SGHKS and CDR2 YYEKEE (reference sequence). The chain's CDR3 is CASSSGSATEALF. The CDR3 coding sequence is TGTGCCAGCAGCTCGGGTAGTGCCACTGAAGCTCTCTTT.

This clonotype was counted at least ten times. In nucleotides, the CDR3 is TGCGCCAGCAGACCTGGGGACCGCGGAAACACCATATATTTT. It specifies CASRPGDRGNTIYF. The rearrangement joins TRBV5-1 to TRBJ1-3, with D tentatively TRBD1 (5 bases). V was shortened by 5 bases and J by 4 bases, with 13 bases between the two germline ends. Germline V gene data show CDR1 as SGHRS and CDR2 as YFSETQ. The CDR3 has 14 amino acids. Based on the CDR3 plus reference TRBV5-1 and TRBJ1-3, the full variable domain is KAGVTQTPRYLIKTRGQQVTLSCSPISGHRSVSWYQQTPGQGLQFLFEYFSETQRNKGNFPGRFSGRQFSNSRSEMNVSTLELGDSALYLCASRPGDRGNTIYFGEGSWLTVV.

This rearrangement joins TRBV20-1 to TRBJ1-1, with D tentatively TRBD1 (6 bases). CDR3 length: 16 amino acids. In germline, CDR1 is DFQATT, CDR2 SNEGSKA (reference sequence). Trimming removed 1 base from V and 3 bases from J, with 18 bases in between. Written as DNA, the CDR3 is TGCAGTGCTAGAGGGCCGCGGGGGGGGGCGGACACTGAAGCTTTCTTT. It is translated as CSARGPRGGADTEAFF.

This clonotype was picked up many times. V and J are TRBV5-1 and TRBJ1-1, with 8 bases that match TRBD1. V shed 3 bases, J shed 10 bases, and the junction held 14 bases outside the gene matches. The CDR3 has 15 residues. The germline V gene encodes CDR1 SGHRS and CDR2 YFSETQ. CDR3 residues: CASSSATGQGGSAFF. Written as DNA, the CDR3 is TGCGCCAGCAGCTCCGCGACCGGACAGGGAGGCTCAGCTTTCTTT. The full variable domain, with the rest looked up from reference TRBV5-1 and TRBJ1-1, is KAGVTQTPRYLIKTRGQQVTLSCSPISGHRSVSWYQQTPGQGLQFLFEYFSETQRNKGNFPGRFSGRQFSNSRSEMNVSTLELGDSALYLCASSSATGQGGSAFFGQGTRLTVV.

This clonotype was seen many times. This sequence joins TRBV7-2 and TRBJ2-3; possibly TRBD2 for D (6 bases). The length of the CDR3 is 15 residues. V lost 3 bases to trimming and J lost 0 bases, with 10 bases between them. Germline-derived CDR1 and CDR2 are SGHTA and FQGNSA. DNA of the CDR3: TGTGCCAGCAGCTTGGAGGGGTCTAGCACAGATACGCAGTATTTT. This encodes CASSLEGSSTDTQYF.

The V and J genes are TRBV2 and TRBJ1-1; D unclear. Germline CDR1 and CDR2: SNHLY and FYNNEI. With 3 bases removed from V and 4 bases from J, the gap between germline ends came to 12 bases. CDR3 length: 14 amino acids. DNA of the CDR3: TGTGCCAGCAGTGATTTAAGGATGGGCACTGAAGCTTTCTTT. Its protein is CASSDLRMGTEAFF.

This clonotype was seen many times. The chain links TRBV27 to TRBJ1-2; D unresolved. Trimming cost V 0 bases and J 4 bases, with 9 bases left between them. This CDR3 has 14 amino acids. The germline CDR1 and CDR2 sequences are MNHEY and SMNVEV (reference sequence). The CDR3 sequence: CASSLSGSTYGYTF. CDR3 nucleotides: TGTGCCAGCAGTTTATCGGGCAGTACCTATGGCTACACCTTC.

This clonotype was counted between two and nine times. The rearrangement uses TRBV6-5 and TRBJ2-7; TRBD1 agrees at 9 bases. The germline V gene has CDR1 MNHEY and CDR2 SVGAGI. The CDR3 consists of 14 residues. The V segment lost 2 bases and the J segment 8 bases; nucleotides outside the gene matches: 7. DNA for the CDR3: TGTGCCAGCAGTTACACGGACAGGGGACTCAAGCAGTACTTC. Its translation is CASSYTDRGLKQYF.

There are many counts of this clonotype. The chain carries TRBV7-9 and TRBJ2-4; tentatively, D is TRBD2 (6 bases). Germline-derived CDR1 and CDR2 are SEHNR and FQNEAQ (reference sequence). The CDR3 totals 16 residues. Trimming shortened V by 5 bases and J by 0 bases, and 14 bases separated the two germline ends. The CDR3 here is CASSAISGLAKNIQYF. As DNA, the CDR3 is TGTGCCAGCAGCGCGATCTCGGGACTAGCCAAAAACATTCAGTACTTC.

This clonotype was detected ten times or more. The chain uses TRBV4-3 and TRBJ2-1, with TRBD2 identical over 11 bases. The J segment lost 9 bases and the V segment lost 0 bases, leaving 10 bases of the junction unmatched. This CDR3 has 17 amino acids. Per germline, CDR1 LGHNA and CDR2 YSLEER. CDR3 sequence reads: CASSQDLLAGVSGEQFF. In DNA form, the CDR3 reads TGCGCCAGCAGCCAAGATTTACTAGCGGGAGTAAGCGGTGAGCAGTTCTTC.

This clonotype was recorded many times. This chain joins TRBV15 and TRBJ1-5; tentatively, D is TRBD1 (6 bases). The V gene's germline CDR1 is LNHNV and CDR2 YYDKDF (reference sequence). Trimming left V 1 base short and J 0 bases short, with 16 bases between. The CDR3 spans 18 residues. As DNA, the CDR3 is TGTGCCACCAGCAGAGGTGGGGTCGACAGGATTAGCAATCAGCCCCAGCATTTT. This gives the protein CATSRGGVDRISNQPQHF.

This clonotype was observed many times. The chain joins TRBV6-2 or TRBV6-3 to TRBJ1-1; a weak D match, TRBD1 (6 bases). The CDR3 consists of 16 residues. Germline-derived CDR1 and CDR2 are MNHEY and SVGEGT. V was clipped by 6 bases and J by 0 bases, with 17 bases between them. The CDR3 is CASSRRTEIMNTEAFF. The CDR3 DNA follows: TGTGCCAGCAGCCGCCGGACAGAGATAATGAACACTGAAGCTTTCTTT.

This clonotype has just one count. The V and J genes are TRBV7-3 and TRBJ1-2; 9 bases map to TRBD1. Trimming took 6 bases from V and 7 from J; bases not matched to a gene: 12. Germline CDR1 and CDR2: SGHTA and FQGTGA. The CDR3 spans 15 residues. The CDR3 spells CASRLTMDRGRGYTF. In DNA, the CDR3 is TGTGCCAGCAGACTGACGATGGACAGGGGACGTGGCTACACCTTC.

There are many counts of this clonotype. The chain recombines TRBV29-1 with TRBJ2-1; 8 nucleotides line up with TRBD2. The V segment lost 6 bases and the J segment 7 bases; nucleotides outside the gene matches: 11. Germline V CDR1 and CDR2: SQVTM, ANQGSEA. The CDR3 extends over 14 amino acids. The CDR3 DNA reads as TGCAGCGTGCAAACTAGCGGAGATGGGAATGAGCAGTTCTTC. As protein: CSVQTSGDGNEQFF.

This clonotype was seen only a few times. The V and J genes are TRBV7-9 and TRBJ1-2, with TRBD1 as a possible D gene (6 bases). This CDR3 is built from 14 residues. Deletions cut 6 bases from V and 5 bases from J, with 16 bases between. Germline CDR1 is SEHNR and CDR2 is FQNEAQ (reference sequence). In nucleotides, the CDR3 is TGTGCCAGCAGTTCCGGGGGGGGCGAGTATGGCTACACCTTC. Translating gives CASSSGGGEYGYTF.

This clonotype was seen ten or more times. This chain joins TRBV7-2 and TRBJ2-3; the match to TRBD2 covers 13 bases. Per the germline V gene, CDR1 is SGHTA and CDR2 is FQGNSA. The J segment lost 0 bases and the V segment lost 2 bases, leaving 5 bases of the junction unmatched. There are 18 residues in the CDR3. CDR3 nucleotides: TGTGCCAGCAGCTTATGGGGGACTAGCGGGGCTAGCACAGATACGCAGTATTTT. Its translation: CASSLWGTSGASTDTQYF.

This sequence joins TRBV7-2 and TRBJ2-1; 8 positions agree with TRBD2. CDR3 size: 13 residues. V lost 3 bases to trimming and J lost 12 bases; unmatched junction nucleotides: 7. Per germline, CDR1 SGHTA and CDR2 FQGNSA. The CDR3: CASSLRGAGGQFF. The CDR3 bases are TGTGCCAGCAGCTTGAGAGGTGCGGGAGGGCAGTTCTTC.